The rows below give T cell receptor beta chains drawn from one sample of a study of human T cells and chemical hapten exposure. TCRdb passed the RACE reads through MiXCR, listing each CDR3 protein once. Of 350,000 or so distinct CDR3 sequences in the sample, about 7% were seen once. Sequenced here: whole blood, sampled in connection with sensitization to the hapten diphenylcyclopropenone (DPC). Source of these receptors: a young woman with alopecia areata. Some clones in this sample may be carry-over from other donors' samples. Both conserved end residues are part of each CDR3. D genes are given only for firm matches. The size of a clone is reported for some rows only, either as once, few or many, or as a class for expanded clones.

TRBV7-3	TRBJ1-3	.	few	CASSQGHSGNTIYF	TGTGCCAGCAGCCAGGGACACTCTGGAAACACCATATATTTT
TRBV28	TRBJ2-7	.	.	CASSSPGTPYEQYF	TGTGCCAGCAGTTCCCCCGGGACTCCCTACGAGCAGTACTTC
TRBV11-3	TRBJ2-1	.	many	CASSLDRGMHNEQFF	TGTGCCAGCAGCTTAGATCGAGGAATGCACAATGAGCAGTTCTTC
TRBV4-3	TRBJ1-1	.	.	CASSQDNGPNTEAFF	TGCGCCAGCAGCCAAGATAACGGCCCTAACACTGAAGCTTTCTTT
TRBV4-3	TRBJ1-6	.	few	CASSQRYHGQRSNSPLHF	TGCGCCAGCAGCCAAAGATACCACGGACAGAGAAGTAATTCACCCCTCCACTTT
TRBV29-1	TRBJ2-1	TRBD1	many	CSVRQGAANEQFF	TGCAGCGTAAGACAGGGGGCAGCCAATGAGCAGTTCTTC
TRBV10-3	TRBJ1-1	.	.	CATKDRGGAFF	TGTGCCACTAAGGACAGAGGCGGAGCTTTCTTT
TRBV20-1	TRBJ1-6	TRBD1	.	CSAPRDSDNSPLHF	TGCAGTGCCCCCCGGGACAGTGACAATTCACCCCTCCACTTT
TRBV3-1	TRBJ2-3	.	medium-sized	CASSQDGVPDTQYF	TGTGCCAGCAGCCAAGATGGGGTACCAGATACGCAGTATTTT
TRBV7-8	TRBJ1-2	.	.	CASSLVLAGIFYGYTF	TGTGCCAGCAGCTTAGTTCTCGCAGGGATATTCTATGGCTACACCTTC
TRBV19	TRBJ2-3	TRBD1	many	CASSHGQAAQYF	TGTGCCAGTAGTCACGGACAGGCGGCGCAGTATTTT
TRBV5-1	TRBJ2-1	.	few	CASSIDRQYNEQFF	TGCGCCAGCAGTATAGACCGTCAATACAATGAGCAGTTCTTC
TRBV27	TRBJ2-7	.	many	CASSLQEGHYEQYF	TGTGCCAGCAGTCTCCAGGAAGGCCACTACGAGCAGTACTTC
TRBV7-9	TRBJ1-1	.	.	CASSNRQTLNTEAFF	TGTGCCAGCAGCAACCGACAGACATTGAACACTGAAGCTTTCTTT
TRBV7-2	TRBJ2-3	TRBD2	few	CASNPSGGFNTQYF	TGTGCCAGCAACCCTAGCGGGGGGTTCAATACGCAGTATTTT
TRBV7-2	TRBJ2-4	.	few	CASSLGLGRVAKNIQYF	TGTGCCAGCAGCTTAGGTTTGGGCAGGGTAGCCAAAAACATTCAGTACTTC
TRBV7-8	TRBJ2-7	.	many	CASSFTRTVSYEQYF	TGTGCCAGCAGCTTTACCCGGACGGTCTCCTACGAGCAGTACTTC
TRBV5-5	TRBJ1-2	.	.	CASSSPGHSYGGYTF	TGTGCCAGCAGTTCCCCGGGACACTCTTACGGCGGCTACACCTTC
TRBV12-3/TRBV12-4	TRBJ2-7	.	few	CASSFNQPSPYEQYF	TGTGCCAGCAGTTTTAATCAGCCCTCACCCTACGAGCAGTACTTC
TRBV3-1	TRBJ1-5	.	.	CASRKAPGFPLGNQPQHF	TGTGCCAGCAGAAAAGCTCCAGGGTTCCCGTTAGGCAATCAGCCCCAGCATTTT
TRBV11-2	TRBJ1-3	TRBD1	few	CASSPRGIPGNTIYF	TGTGCCAGCAGCCCCAGGGGGATTCCTGGAAACACCATATATTTT
TRBV10-3	TRBJ2-3	TRBD2	many	CAISEGLAGATDTQYF	TGTGCCATCAGTGAGGGACTAGCGGGGGCCACAGATACGCAGTATTTT
TRBV7-9	TRBJ2-6	.	.	CASSLAWAVPSSGANVLTF	TGTGCCAGCAGCTTAGCGTGGGCAGTACCCTCATCTGGGGCCAACGTCCTGACTTTC
TRBV2	TRBJ1-4	TRBD1	.	CASSQQGAGANEKLFF	TGTGCCAGCAGTCAACAGGGGGCAGGGGCTAATGAAAAACTGTTTTTT
TRBV6-4	TRBJ2-3	TRBD1	.	CASSGTGKVGDTQYF	TGTGCCAGCAGTGGGACAGGAAAGGTTGGGGATACGCAGTATTTT
TRBV4-3	TRBJ1-3	.	.	CASSQSTGVISGNTIYF	TGCGCCAGCAGCCAATCCACAGGCGTTATCTCTGGAAACACCATATATTTT
TRBV24-1	TRBJ2-3	.	many	CATSDRTGTDTQYF	TGTGCCACCAGTGACCGGACAGGCACAGATACGCAGTATTTT
TRBV6-5	TRBJ2-6	.	many	CASSSRGAGANVLTF	TGTGCCAGCAGTTCTAGGGGCGCTGGGGCCAACGTCCTGACTTTC
TRBV7-2	TRBJ2-2	.	many	CASSSQPFGGLFF	TGTGCCAGCAGCTCCCAACCGTTTGGGGGGCTGTTTTTT
TRBV29-1	TRBJ2-3	.	few	CSVEGGFTDTQYF	TGCAGCGTTGAAGGCGGATTCACAGATACGCAGTATTTT
TRBV5-1	TRBJ1-1	TRBD1	.	CASSSPGTENTEAFF	TGCGCCAGCAGCTCCCCCGGGACAGAGAACACTGAAGCTTTCTTT
TRBV6-1	TRBJ1-1	TRBD1	.	CASSQQGAGNTEAFF	TGTGCCAGCAGCCAACAGGGGGCAGGAAACACTGAAGCTTTCTTT
TRBV4-3	TRBJ1-3	.	.	CASSQDTQADSGNTIYF	TGCGCCAGCAGCCAAGATACACAGGCCGACTCTGGAAACACCATATATTTT
TRBV6-6	TRBJ1-5	.	.	CASASGEAPNNQPQHF	TGTGCCAGCGCTTCCGGGGAGGCTCCGAACAATCAGCCCCAGCATTTT
TRBV9	TRBJ1-1	.	many	CASSPTNGHYTEAFF	TGTGCCAGCAGCCCTACAAACGGCCACTACACTGAAGCTTTCTTT
TRBV6-6	TRBJ1-5	TRBD1	few	CASRPGQGVQPQHF	TGTGCCAGCAGGCCGGGACAGGGGGTTCAGCCCCAGCATTTT
TRBV7-2	TRBJ1-5	.	many	CASSLSRDQPQHF	TGTGCCAGCAGCTTATCCAGGGATCAGCCCCAGCATTTT
TRBV6-1	TRBJ1-5	.	few	CASSEVGTGYQPQHF	TGTGCCAGCAGTGAAGTAGGCACAGGCTATCAGCCCCAGCATTTT
TRBV9	TRBJ2-2	.	many	CASSGDTGELFF	TGTGCCAGCAGCGGGGACACCGGGGAGCTGTTTTTT
TRBV6-5	TRBJ1-1	.	.	CASSYSIGRGTEAFF	TGTGCCAGCAGTTACTCGATCGGACGGGGAACTGAAGCTTTCTTT
TRBV5-8	TRBJ2-7	TRBD1	few	CASSFPGTGAYEQYF	TGTGCCAGCAGCTTCCCCGGGACAGGGGCCTACGAGCAGTACTTC
TRBV6-5	TRBJ1-1	TRBD1	many	CASSLQDRGTEAFF	TGTGCCAGCAGTCTCCAGGACAGGGGCACTGAAGCTTTCTTT
TRBV28	TRBJ1-2	.	many	CASSLSGEGQYGYTF	TGTGCCAGCAGTTTATCAGGGGAAGGGCAATATGGCTACACCTTC
TRBV15	TRBJ2-1	.	few	CATSRVRDWYNEQFF	TGTGCCACCAGCAGAGTTCGGGACTGGTACAATGAGCAGTTCTTC
TRBV2	TRBJ1-1	.	.	CASTGGASTEAFF	TGTGCCAGCACTGGTGGCGCGAGCACTGAAGCTTTCTTT
TRBV4-1	TRBJ2-7	TRBD2	.	CASSPPLGLAGALDYEQYF	TGCGCCAGCAGCCCGCCTCTGGGACTAGCGGGGGCCCTAGACTACGAGCAGTACTTC
TRBV27	TRBJ2-6	.	.	CASREGGTDGANVLTF	TGTGCCAGCAGGGAGGGAGGGACAGATGGGGCCAACGTCCTGACTTTC